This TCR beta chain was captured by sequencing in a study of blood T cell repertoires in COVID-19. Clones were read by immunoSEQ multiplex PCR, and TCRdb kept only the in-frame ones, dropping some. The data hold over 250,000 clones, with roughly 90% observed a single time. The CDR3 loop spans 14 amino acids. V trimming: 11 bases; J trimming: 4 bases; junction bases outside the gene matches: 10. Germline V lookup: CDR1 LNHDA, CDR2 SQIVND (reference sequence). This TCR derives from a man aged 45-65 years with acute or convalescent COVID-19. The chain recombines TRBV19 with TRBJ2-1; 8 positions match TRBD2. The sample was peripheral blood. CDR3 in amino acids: CASREGPNYNEQFF. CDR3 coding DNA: TGTGCCTCCCGGGAGGGCCCGAATTACAATGAGCAGTTCTTC.